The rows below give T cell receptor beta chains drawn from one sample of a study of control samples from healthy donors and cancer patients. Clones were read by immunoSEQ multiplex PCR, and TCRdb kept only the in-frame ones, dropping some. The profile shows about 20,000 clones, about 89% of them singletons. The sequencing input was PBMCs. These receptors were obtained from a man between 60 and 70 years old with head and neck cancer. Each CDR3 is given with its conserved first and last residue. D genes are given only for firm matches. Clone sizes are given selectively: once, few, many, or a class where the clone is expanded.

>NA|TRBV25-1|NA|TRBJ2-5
CASSEGSGRSQETQYF
TGTGCCAGCAGTGAAGGCTCGGGACGTTCTCAAGAGACCCAGTACTTC
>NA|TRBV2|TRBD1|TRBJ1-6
CASSERQGNNSPLHF
TGTGCCAGCAGTGAAAGACAGGGAAATAATTCACCCCTCCACTTT
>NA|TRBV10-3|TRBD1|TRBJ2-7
CAISGGTGVYEQYF
TGTGCCATCAGTGGGGGGACAGGGGTCTACGAGCAGTACTTC
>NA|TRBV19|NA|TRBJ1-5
CASSESGLRGNQPQHF
TGTGCCAGTAGTGAGTCGGGACTCCGGGGCAATCAGCCCCAGCATTTT
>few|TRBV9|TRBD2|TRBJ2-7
CASSATGGRDEQYF
TGTGCCAGCAGCGCTACGGGGGGGCGAGACGAGCAGTACTTC
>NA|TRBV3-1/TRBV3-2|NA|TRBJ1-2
CASSPDRYYGYTF
TGTGCCAGCAGCCCCGACAGGTACTATGGCTACACCTTC
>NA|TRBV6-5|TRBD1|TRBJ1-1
CASSYSNRGYTEAFF
TGTGCCAGCAGTTACTCGAACAGGGGATACACTGAAGCTTTCTTT
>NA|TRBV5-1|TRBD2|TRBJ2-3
CASSLMAVRPGGDTQYF
TGCGCCAGCAGCTTGATGGCAGTGAGACCCGGGGGGGATACGCAGTATTTT
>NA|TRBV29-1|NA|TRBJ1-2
CSVPMEGHPNYGYTF
TGCAGCGTGCCGATGGAGGGACATCCTAACTATGGCTACACCTTC
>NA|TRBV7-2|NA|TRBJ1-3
CASSSLSLTSGNTIYF
TGTGCCAGCAGCTCCCTGTCCCTTACGTCTGGAAACACCATATATTTT
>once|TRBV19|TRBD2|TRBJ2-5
CASGTGGRGTQYF
TGTGCCAGTGGGACCGGGGGGAGAGGGACCCAGTACTTC
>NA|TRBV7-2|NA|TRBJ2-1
CASSLVGGYNEQFF
TGTGCCAGCAGCTTGGTGGGGGGATACAATGAGCAGTTCTTC
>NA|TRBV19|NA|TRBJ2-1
CARGNEQFF
TGTGCCAGGGGGAATGAGCAGTTCTTC
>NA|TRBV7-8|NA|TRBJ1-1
CASSFRELSTEAFF
TGTGCCAGCAGCTTTAGGGAATTGAGCACTGAAGCTTTCTTT
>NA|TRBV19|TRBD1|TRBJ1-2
CASRKTGLGYGYTF
TGTGCCAGTAGAAAGACAGGGTTGGGCTATGGCTACACCTTC
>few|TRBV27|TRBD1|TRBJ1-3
CASSLVGTGGNTIYF
TGTGCCAGCAGTTTAGTCGGGACAGGGGGAAACACCATATATTTT
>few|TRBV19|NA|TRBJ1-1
CASSFTAGDTEAFF
TGTGCCAGTAGCTTTACAGCGGGGGACACTGAAGCTTTCTTT
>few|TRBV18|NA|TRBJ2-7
CASSQRPYEQYF
TGTGCCAGCTCACAAAGGCCCTACGAGCAGTACTTC
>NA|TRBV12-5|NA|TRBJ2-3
CASAYTGGSTDTQYF
TGTGCTAGTGCCTACACCGGGGGTTCCACAGATACGCAGTATTTT
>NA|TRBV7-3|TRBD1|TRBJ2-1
CASSLTGTGGNEQFF
TGTGCCAGCAGCTTAACTGGCACAGGGGGCAATGAGCAGTTCTTC
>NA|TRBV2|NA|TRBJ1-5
CASSGGHNQPQHF
TGTGCCAGCAGTGGGGGGCACAATCAGCCCCAGCATTTT
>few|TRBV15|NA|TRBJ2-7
CATSPREGIQYF
TGTGCCACCAGCCCCCGCGAGGGGATCCAGTACTTC
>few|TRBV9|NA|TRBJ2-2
CASSPLVFGELFF
TGTGCCAGCAGCCCGCTGGTGTTCGGGGAGCTGTTTTTT
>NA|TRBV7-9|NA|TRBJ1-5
CASSGEGNQPQHF
TGTGCCAGCAGCGGGGAGGGCAATCAGCCCCAGCATTTT
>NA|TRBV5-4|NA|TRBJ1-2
CASSPDGTIYGYTF
TGTGCCAGCAGCCCGGACGGTACCATCTATGGCTACACCTTC
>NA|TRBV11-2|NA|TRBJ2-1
CASSLDSNEQFF
TGTGCCAGCAGCTTAGATAGCAATGAGCAGTTCTTC
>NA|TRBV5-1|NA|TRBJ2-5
CASSSRDGGETQYF
TGCGCCAGCAGCTCCCGGGACGGAGGGGAGACCCAGTACTTC
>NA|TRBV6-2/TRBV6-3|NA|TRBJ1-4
CASSPHRGGFNEKLFF
TGTGCCAGCAGCCCTCACCGAGGGGGTTTTAATGAAAAACTGTTTTTT
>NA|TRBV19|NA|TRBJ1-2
CASNPGNYGYTF
TGTGCCAGTAACCCAGGAAACTATGGCTACACCTTC
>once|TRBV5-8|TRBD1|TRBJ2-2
CASSPGTANTGELFF
TGTGCCAGCAGCCCCGGGACAGCGAACACCGGGGAGCTGTTTTTT
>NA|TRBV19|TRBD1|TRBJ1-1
CASSPGGRVGHTEAFF
TGTGCCAGTAGTCCAGGGGGCCGAGTTGGACACACTGAAGCTTTCTTT
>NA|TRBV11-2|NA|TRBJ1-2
CASSPDPSIGYTF
TGTGCCAGCAGCCCCGACCCATCGATTGGCTACACCTTC
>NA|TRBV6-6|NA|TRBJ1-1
CASSYLRGLAEAFF
TGTGCCAGCAGTTACTTACGGGGGTTGGCTGAAGCTTTCTTT
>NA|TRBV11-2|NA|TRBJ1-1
CASSLGLATSTEAFF
TGTGCCAGCAGCTTGGGTCTTGCTACGAGCACTGAAGCTTTCTTT
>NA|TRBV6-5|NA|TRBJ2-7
CASSYGVGEQYF
TGTGCCAGCAGTTATGGGGTGGGCGAGCAGTACTTC
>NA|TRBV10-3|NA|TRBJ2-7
CAISGGQSYEQYF
TGTGCCATCAGTGGAGGGCAGTCCTACGAGCAGTACTTC
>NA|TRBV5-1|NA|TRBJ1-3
CASSLALSSGNTIYF
TGCGCCAGCAGCTTGGCCTTAAGCTCTGGAAACACCATATATTTT
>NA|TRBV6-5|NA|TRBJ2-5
CASTILRGTKETQYF
TGTGCCAGCACTATACTCCGGGGTACCAAAGAGACCCAGTACTTC
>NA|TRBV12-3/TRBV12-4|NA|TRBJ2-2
CASSLNGELFF
TGTGCCAGCAGTTTGAACGGGGAGCTGTTTTTT
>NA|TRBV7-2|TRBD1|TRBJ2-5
CASSSRQGQETQYF
TGTGCCAGCAGCTCTCGACAGGGACAAGAGACCCAGTACTTC
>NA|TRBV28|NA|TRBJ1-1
CASSSPRGTANTEAFF
TGTGCCAGCAGTTCCCCCCGGGGGACTGCGAACACTGAAGCTTTCTTT
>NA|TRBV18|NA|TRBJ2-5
CASTKQETQYF
TGTGCCAGCACCAAGCAGGAGACCCAGTACTTC
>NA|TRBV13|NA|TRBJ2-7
CASSSRKEGGYEQYF
TGTGCCAGCAGCTCCCGGAAGGAGGGGGGATACGAGCAGTACTTC
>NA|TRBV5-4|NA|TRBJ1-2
CASSPPTATGGYTF
TGTGCCAGCAGCCCACCGACGGCAACAGGGGGCTACACCTTC